This T cell receptor beta chain comes out of a study of human T cells and chemical hapten exposure. Whole-study context: During the roughly 24-week study period, patients had diphenylcyclopropenone applied to the scalp every week.

Germline V CDR1 and CDR2: MGHRA, YSYEKL. CDR3 length equals 14 residues. Trimming cost V 2 bases and J 5 bases; bases outside gene matches: 4. TCRdb re-called the RACE reads with MiXCR, one entry per CDR3 protein. The sample carries fewer than 300,000 distinct CDR3 sequences, approximately 8% recorded once. Documented time point: pre-sensitization, week 0. Treatment here: therapeutic diphenylcyclopropenone sensitization with weekly scalp DPC. This clonotype was seen more than once but under ten times. The TCR was taken from a young man with alopecia areata. Some clones in this sample may be carry-over from other donors' samples. The chain combines TRBV4-1 with TRBJ2-3, with 7 bases identical to TRBD1. The sequencing here drew on whole blood, taken in connection with sensitization to the hapten diphenylcyclopropenone (DPC). CDR3 in amino acids: CASSQRQGRDTQYF. CDR3 DNA: TGCGCCAGCAGCCAAAGACAGGGTAGAGATACGCAGTATTTT.